This T cell receptor (beta chain) appears in the sequencing data of a study of technical replicates of blood from several donors. Germline values: CDR1 SGHRS, CDR2 YFSETQ. This CDR3 has 14 amino acids. Trimming left V 2 bases short and J 1 base short, with 9 bases between. Clones were sequenced by immunoSEQ multiplex PCR, and TCRdb holds only the in-frame ones, with some missing. In the table there are fewer than 70,000 clones, less than 95% of which are singletons. What was sequenced was T cells isolated from PBMCs. This receptor was obtained from a human donor in good health. The genes are TRBV5-1 and TRBJ2-5; tentatively, D is TRBD2 (6 bases). CDR3 sequence reads: CASSFRDSQETQYF. The CDR3 nucleotides read TGCGCCAGCAGCTTTCGGGACTCCCAAGAGACCCAGTACTTC. The full variable domain, completed using reference TRBV5-1 and TRBJ2-5, is KAGVTQTPRYLIKTRGQQVTLSCSPISGHRSVSWYQQTPGQGLQFLFEYFSETQRNKGNFPGRFSGRQFSNSRSEMNVSTLELGDSALYLCASSFRDSQETQYFGPGTRLLVL.